This T cell receptor (beta chain) was identified during a study of T cell changes during pregnancy in multiple sclerosis. The CDR3 contains 15 residues. V trimming: 6 bases; J trimming: 1 base; junction bases outside the gene matches: 6. Per germline, CDR1 SNHLY and CDR2 FYNNEI. This table comes from immunoSEQ multiplex PCR, and its TCRdb copy is limited to in-frame clones, with some not included. The sample yields about 39,000 clones, about nine tenths seen once. The sample here was CD4+ T cells from peripheral blood mononuclear cells, taken in the first trimester of pregnancy. The receptor comes from a female donor in good health, enrolled as a control in a pregnancy study. The rearrangement uses TRBV2 and TRBJ2-5, with 9 bases fitting TRBD2. The CDR3 DNA sequence: TGTGCCAGCAGCGCTAGACTAGCGGCCCAAGAGACCCAGTACTTC. Residues: CASSARLAAQETQYF.